Listed below are T cell receptor beta chains from one sample, sequenced in a study of blood T cells in healthy people across ages. Each CDR3 protein is one row after TCRdb ran MiXCR on the 5' RACE reads. Of fewer than 2,000,000 distinct CDR3 sequences in the sample, around 36% were seen once. Sequenced material: blood. All receptors come from a woman younger than 45 in good health. Each CDR3 is given with its conserved first and last residue. The order of the fields is D gene, J gene, clone size, V gene, CDR3 DNA, CDR3 protein. A D gene is named only where the DNA matches it firmly. Some rows have no size entry. The others give once, few or many, or a class for an expanded clone.

NA | TRBJ2-1 | many | TRBV11-2 | TGTGCCAGCAGCTCCATAGGGTTGGGGTCCTACAATGAGCAGTTCTTC | CASSSIGLGSYNEQFF
NA | TRBJ2-1 | NA | TRBV4-1 | TGCGCCAGCAGCCACCTGGGCGAAGTGGGAGCAGGGCACTACAATGAGCAGTTCTTC | CASSHLGEVGAGHYNEQFF
TRBD1 | TRBJ2-5 | NA | TRBV7-9 | TGTGCCAGCAGTTCGAACAGGGGCGCCCAACAAGAGACCCAGTACTTC | CASSSNRGAQQETQYF
NA | TRBJ1-6 | NA | TRBV5-1 | TGCGCCAGCAGCACCGGGACCAACTATAATTCACCCCTCCACTTT | CASSTGTNYNSPLHF
TRBD1 | TRBJ2-7 | NA | TRBV6-1 | TGTGCCAGCAGTTTGACAGGGGAGGTTTACGAGCAGTACTTC | CASSLTGEVYEQYF
TRBD2 | TRBJ2-5 | few | TRBV24-1 | TGTGCCACTGGGACTAGCCACCAAGAGACCCAGTACTTC | CATGTSHQETQYF
NA | TRBJ2-5 | NA | TRBV9 | TGTGCCAGCAGCGTAGTCGGGGGCAGGGAAGAGACCCAGTACTTC | CASSVVGGREETQYF
NA | TRBJ1-5 | few | TRBV10-3 | TGTGCCATCAGTGAAAGACAGAATAGCAATCAGCCCCAGCATTTT | CAISERQNSNQPQHF
TRBD1 | TRBJ2-7 | NA | TRBV27 | TGTGCCAGCAGTTTTTTGGGACAGGGGAATTGGTACGAGCAGTACTTC | CASSFLGQGNWYEQYF
NA | TRBJ1-2 | few | TRBV4-1 | TGCGCCAGCAGCCAAGTTCTAGGCAGGATTGGCTACACCTTC | CASSQVLGRIGYTF
TRBD2 | TRBJ2-3 | NA | TRBV28 | TGTGCCAGCAGTTTACCGACTAGCGGGACACATACGCAGTATTTT | CASSLPTSGTHTQYF
NA | TRBJ1-1 | NA | TRBV7-9 | TGTGCCAGCAGCTTAGTTCAGGGGATGAACACTGAAGCTTTCTTT | CASSLVQGMNTEAFF
TRBD1 | TRBJ1-4 | NA | TRBV9 | TGTGCCAGCGGCGAGGGGGCAGGGGCCCCAAAACTGTTTTTT | CASGEGAGAPKLFF
TRBD2 | TRBJ2-7 | few | TRBV3-1 | TGTGCCAGCAGCCTAAGACTGGCGGGAGCAGGTGAGCAGTACTTC | CASSLRLAGAGEQYF
NA | TRBJ1-6 | few | TRBV30 | TGTGCCTGGACTTACTGGGAGGAGGCCCTCCACTTT | CAWTYWEEALHF
TRBD2 | TRBJ2-5 | few | TRBV3-1 | TGTGCCAGCTTCAGGCGGGGGAGTAAAGAGACCCAGTACTTC | CASFRRGSKETQYF
NA | TRBJ2-1 | few | TRBV9 | TGTGCCAGCAGCCTCGAGGGATCTCCCTACAATGAGCAGTTCTTC | CASSLEGSPYNEQFF
NA | TRBJ1-2 | NA | TRBV3-1 | TGTGCCAGCAGCCAAGACCCCACCGGCTACACCTTC | CASSQDPTGYTF
NA | TRBJ1-4 | NA | TRBV12-3/TRBV12-4 | TGTGCCAGCAGTTTAATGGAAAAACTGTTTTTT | CASSLMEKLFF
TRBD1 | TRBJ1-2 | NA | TRBV5-1 | TGCGCCAGCAGCTTGGGACCGGACAGGGTTGATGGCTACACCTTC | CASSLGPDRVDGYTF
NA | TRBJ2-6 | once | TRBV18 | TGTGCCAGCTCACCACGAAGGGCGAAGGGAACAGCCGATTCTGGGGCCAACGTCCTGACTTTC | CASSPRRAKGTADSGANVLTF
NA | TRBJ2-7 | NA | TRBV5-5 | TGTGCCAGCAGCTTGGGAATTCCAGCCTGCGAGCAGTACTTC | CASSLGIPACEQYF
NA | TRBJ1-5 | NA | TRBV20-1 | TGCAGTGCCTCTTCGGGTTTGGGTAGCAATCAGCCCCAGCATTTT | CSASSGLGSNQPQHF
NA | TRBJ2-7 | many | TRBV5-1 | TGCGCCAGCAGCTTGAAAGGAGACGAGCAGTACTTC | CASSLKGDEQYF
TRBD1 | TRBJ1-4 | few | TRBV29-1 | TGCAGCGTTTCGGGACAGGCGACTGGGGAAAAACTGTTTTTT | CSVSGQATGEKLFF
NA | TRBJ1-1 | NA | TRBV27 | TGTGCCAGCAGTTCAGGGACAACTACGAACACTGAAGCTTTCTTT | CASSSGTTTNTEAFF
NA | TRBJ2-7 | few | TRBV30 | TGTGCCTGGAGTATGGACCTCCAGGTCTCCTACGAGCAGTACTTC | CAWSMDLQVSYEQYF
TRBD2 | TRBJ2-7 | few | TRBV4-1 | TGCGCCAGCAGCCACAGAATTGGACTAGCGAACGAGCAGTACTTC | CASSHRIGLANEQYF
TRBD1 | TRBJ2-5 | NA | TRBV3-1 | TGTGCCAGCAGCCTTTTGAGGGGGCTTCAAGAGACTCAGTACTTC | CASSLLRGLQETQYF
NA | TRBJ2-5 | NA | TRBV7-6 | TGTGCCAGCACCCAAAATGTGGCAGGGGGAGGGCAAGGGACCCAGTACTTC | CASTQNVAGGGQGTQYF